One and the same sample provided the 11 T cell receptor beta chains below, sequenced in a study of cytomegalovirus exposure and HLA in healthy donors. Profiling relied on immunoSEQ multiplex PCR, and the TCRdb table lists in-frame clones only, not all of them. Of about 150,000 clones listed, 86% are singletons. Source material: PBMCs. All receptors come from a man in his late teens or twenties in good health and CMV-seropositive.

J is TRBJ2-5 and V is TRBV7-2; a weak D match, TRBD1 (5 bases). Between the trimmed V and J ends, which lost 2 bases and 2 bases, there was a span of 9 bases. The CDR3 runs 14 residues. In germline, CDR1 is SGHTA, CDR2 FQGNSA. The CDR3: CASSLSQGQETQYF. CDR3 in DNA: TGTGCCAGCAGCTTATCCCAGGGTCAAGAGACCCAGTACTTC.

J is TRBJ2-2 and V is TRBV7-3; TRBD1 aligns across 8 bases. The CDR3 contains 15 residues. With V trimmed by 2 bases and J by 5 bases, 4 bases remained unmatched. In germline, CDR1 is SGHTA, CDR2 FQGTGA. The CDR3 loop is CASSLQGAGTGELFF. The DNA for the CDR3 is TGTGCCAGCAGCTTACAGGGGGCAGGAACCGGGGAGCTGTTTTTT.

This chain joins TRBV7-3 and TRBJ2-5; D not certain. Trimming shortened V by 1 base and J by 3 bases, and 9 bases separated the two germline ends. Germline CDR1 is SGHTA and CDR2 is FQGTGA. The CDR3 sequence is 14 residues long. The CDR3 is CASSLSGPKETQYF. Written as DNA, the CDR3 is TGTGCCAGCAGCTTAAGTGGCCCAAAAGAGACCCAGTACTTC. Full variable domain (missing parts from reference TRBV7-3 and TRBJ2-5): GAGVSQTPSNKVTEKGKYVELRCDPISGHTALYWYRQSLGQGPEFLIYFQGTGAADDSGLPNDRFFAVRPEGSVSTLKIQRTERGDSAVYLCASSLSGPKETQYFGPGTRLLVL.

Only a few counts were recorded for this clone. The genes are TRBV10-3 and TRBJ2-7; 7 nucleotides line up with TRBD1. J gave up 7 bases and V 6 bases, and 12 bases lay outside the gene matches. Germline CDR1 and CDR2: ENHRY and SYGVKD. This CDR3 has 14 residues. The chain's CDR3 is CAISRLQGSEEQYF. The DNA for the CDR3 is TGTGCCATCAGCAGGTTACAGGGGTCGGAAGAGCAGTACTTC.

The chain links TRBV27 to TRBJ2-1; D is perhaps TRBD2 (6 bases). Trimming removed 5 bases from V and 4 bases from J, with 9 bases in between. Germline lookup yields CDR1 MNHEY and CDR2 SMNVEV (reference sequence). The CDR3 runs to 13 residues. In DNA, the CDR3 is TGTGCCAGCAGTCGGGAGTTTTACAATGAGCAGTTCTTC. Residues: CASSREFYNEQFF.

The CDR3 loop reads CASTGGGRTEAFF. In DNA, the CDR3 is TGTGCCAGCACCGGGGGGGGGAGGACTGAAGCTTTCTTT. The chain employs TRBV6-6 and TRBJ1-1; a possible D gene is TRBD1 (5 bases). Trimming pared 7 bases from V and 5 bases from J, leaving 14 bases between. Germline V gene lookup returns CDR1 MNHNY and CDR2 SVGAGI (reference sequence). The CDR3 spans 13 residues.

The genes are TRBV5-1 and TRBJ2-5, with TRBD1 matching over 7 bases. Trimming removed 4 bases from V and 1 base from J; junction bases left unmatched: 4. In germline, CDR1 is SGHRS, CDR2 YFSETQ. The CDR3 covers 14 residues. CDR3 loop: CASSGGQSQETQYF. The CDR3, as DNA: TGCGCCAGCAGCGGGGGACAGTCCCAAGAGACCCAGTACTTC.

This clone appeared once. The DNA of the CDR3 is TGTGCCAGTAGTATACAGCATGGGCATAATTCACCCCTCCACTTT. It translates to CASSIQHGHNSPLHF. The chain links TRBV19 to TRBJ1-6; the D is unclear. This CDR3 is built from 15 residues. Between the trimmed V and J ends, which lost 2 bases and 5 bases, there was a span of 10 bases. Germline-derived CDR1 and CDR2 are LNHDA and SQIVND (reference sequence).

The chain employs TRBV7-9 and TRBJ1-1; 7 nucleotides agree with TRBD1. CDR1 and CDR2 from the germline V gene are SEHNR and FQNEAQ (reference sequence). This CDR3 has 15 residues. V trimming: 4 bases; J trimming: 1 base; junction bases outside the gene matches: 6. DNA for the CDR3: TGTGCCAGCAGCTCCCAGGGGGGCACGAACACTGAAGCTTTCTTT. Protein sequence: CASSSQGGTNTEAFF.

This chain uses TRBV4-3 with TRBJ2-1; 9 nucleotides agree with TRBD2. The CDR3 is made up of 15 amino acids. V was clipped by 3 bases and J by 10 bases; unmatched bases: 10. Looked up from germline, CDR1 is LGHNA and CDR2 is YSLEER. The DNA of the CDR3 is TGCGCCAGCAGCCACCCCGGCGGGAGGGTAGAGGAGCAGTTCTTC. Translated: CASSHPGGRVEEQFF.

The chain combines TRBV19 with TRBJ2-7, with D possibly TRBD1 on 5 matching bases. CDR1 is LNHDA, CDR2 SQIVND, per germline (reference sequence). The CDR3 is made up of 13 amino acids. V lost 5 bases, J lost 1 base, and 9 bases lay in between. CDR3 in amino acids: CASSGGHSYEQYF. The CDR3, as DNA: TGTGCCAGTAGTGGCGGACATTCCTACGAGCAGTACTTC. Together with reference TRBV19 and TRBJ2-7, the CDR3 gives the full variable domain: DGGITQSPKYLFRKEGQNVTLSCEQNLNHDAMYWYRQDPGQGLRLIYYSQIVNDFQKGDIAEGYSVSREKKESFPLTVTSAQKNPTAFYLCASSGGHSYEQYFGPGTRLTVT.